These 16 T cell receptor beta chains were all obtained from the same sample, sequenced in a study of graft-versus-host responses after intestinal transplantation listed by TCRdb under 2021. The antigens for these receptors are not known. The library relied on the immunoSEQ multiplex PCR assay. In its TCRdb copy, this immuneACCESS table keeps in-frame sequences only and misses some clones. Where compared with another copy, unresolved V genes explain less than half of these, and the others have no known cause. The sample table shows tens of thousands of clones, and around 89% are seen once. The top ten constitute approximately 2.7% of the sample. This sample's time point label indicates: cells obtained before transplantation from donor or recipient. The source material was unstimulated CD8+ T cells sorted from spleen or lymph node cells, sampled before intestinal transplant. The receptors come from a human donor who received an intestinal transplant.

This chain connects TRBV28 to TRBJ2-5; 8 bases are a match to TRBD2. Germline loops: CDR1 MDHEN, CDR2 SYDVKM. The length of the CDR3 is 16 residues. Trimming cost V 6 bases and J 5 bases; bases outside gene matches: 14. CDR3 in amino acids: CASSRRRGALRETQYF. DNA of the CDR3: TGTGCCAGCAGCCGGCGGCGGGGGGCCCTCAGGGAGACCCAGTACTTC.

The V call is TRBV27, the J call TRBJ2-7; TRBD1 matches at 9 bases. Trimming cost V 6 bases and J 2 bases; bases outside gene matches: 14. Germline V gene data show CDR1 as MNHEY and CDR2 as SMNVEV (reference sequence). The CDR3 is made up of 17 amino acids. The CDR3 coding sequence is TGTGCCAGCAGCTCTCTACTTCGGGACAGGGCCCCCTACGAGCAGTACTTC. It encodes CASSSLLRDRAPYEQYF.

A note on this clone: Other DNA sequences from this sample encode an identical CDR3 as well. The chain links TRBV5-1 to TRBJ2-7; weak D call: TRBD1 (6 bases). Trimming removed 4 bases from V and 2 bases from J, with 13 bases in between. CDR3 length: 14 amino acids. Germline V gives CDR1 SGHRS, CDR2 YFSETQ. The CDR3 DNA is TGCGCCAGCAGCCCGGGACAAGGGCCCTACGAGCAGTACTTC. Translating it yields CASSPGQGPYEQYF.

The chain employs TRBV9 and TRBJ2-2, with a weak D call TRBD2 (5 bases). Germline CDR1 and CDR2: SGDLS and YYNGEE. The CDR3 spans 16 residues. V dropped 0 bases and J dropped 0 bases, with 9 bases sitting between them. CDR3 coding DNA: TGTGCCAGCAGCGTAGTATCGGGAACGAACACCGGGGAGCTGTTTTTT. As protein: CASSVVSGTNTGELFF. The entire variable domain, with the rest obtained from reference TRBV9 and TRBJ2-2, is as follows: DSGVTQTPKHLITATGQRVTLRCSPRSGDLSVYWYQQSLDQGLQFLIQYYNGEERAKGNILERFSAQQFPDLHSELNLSSLELGDSALYFCASSVVSGTNTGELFFGEGSRLTVL.

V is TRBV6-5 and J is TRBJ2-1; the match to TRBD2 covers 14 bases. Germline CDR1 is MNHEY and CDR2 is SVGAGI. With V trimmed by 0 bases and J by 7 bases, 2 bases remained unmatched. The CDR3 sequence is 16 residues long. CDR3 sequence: CASSYSGLAGVNEQFF. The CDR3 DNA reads TGTGCCAGCAGTTACTCGGGACTAGCGGGAGTGAATGAGCAGTTCTTC.

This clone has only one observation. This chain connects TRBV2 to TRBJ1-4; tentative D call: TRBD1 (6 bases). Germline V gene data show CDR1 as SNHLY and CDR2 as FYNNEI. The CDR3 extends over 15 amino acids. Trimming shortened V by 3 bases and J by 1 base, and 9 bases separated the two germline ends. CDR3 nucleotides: TGTGCCAGCAGTGACAGGGGCGAAACTAATGAAAAACTGTTTTTT. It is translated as CASSDRGETNEKLFF.

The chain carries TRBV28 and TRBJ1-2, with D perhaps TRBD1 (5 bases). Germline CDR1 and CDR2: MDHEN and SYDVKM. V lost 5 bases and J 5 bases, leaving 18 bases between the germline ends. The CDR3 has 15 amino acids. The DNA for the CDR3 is TGTGCCAGCAGTCCCGACAGTTCCACTTTATATGGCTACACCTTC. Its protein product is CASSPDSSTLYGYTF.

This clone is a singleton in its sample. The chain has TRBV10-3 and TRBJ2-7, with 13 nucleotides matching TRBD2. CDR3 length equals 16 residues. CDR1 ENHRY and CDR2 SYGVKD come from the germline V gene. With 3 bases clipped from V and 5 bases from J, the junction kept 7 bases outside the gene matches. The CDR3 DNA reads TGTGCCATCAGTGAATCCGCAGGACTAGCGGGGGACGAGCAGTACTTC. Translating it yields CAISESAGLAGDEQYF.

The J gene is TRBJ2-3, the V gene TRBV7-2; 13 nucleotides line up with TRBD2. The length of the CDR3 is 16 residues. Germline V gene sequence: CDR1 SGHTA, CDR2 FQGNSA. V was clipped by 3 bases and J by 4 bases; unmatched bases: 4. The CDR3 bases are TGTGCCAGCAGCTTTACTAGCGGGGGGGCCTCAGATACGCAGTATTTT. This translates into CASSFTSGGASDTQYF.

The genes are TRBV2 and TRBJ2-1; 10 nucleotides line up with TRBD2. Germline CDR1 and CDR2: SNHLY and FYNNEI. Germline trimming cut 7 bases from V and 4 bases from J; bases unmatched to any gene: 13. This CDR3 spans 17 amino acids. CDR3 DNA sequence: TGTGCCAGCAATGGGATGAGCGGGAGGGCCTCTTACAATGAGCAGTTCTTC. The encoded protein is CASNGMSGRASYNEQFF.

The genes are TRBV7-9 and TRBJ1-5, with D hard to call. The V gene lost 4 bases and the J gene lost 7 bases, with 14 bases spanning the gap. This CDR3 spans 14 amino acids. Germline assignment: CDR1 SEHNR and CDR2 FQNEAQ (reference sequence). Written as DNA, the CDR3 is TGTGCCAGCAGCTCCCGGACTAGGTTCCAGCCCCAGCATTTT. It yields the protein CASSSRTRFQPQHF.

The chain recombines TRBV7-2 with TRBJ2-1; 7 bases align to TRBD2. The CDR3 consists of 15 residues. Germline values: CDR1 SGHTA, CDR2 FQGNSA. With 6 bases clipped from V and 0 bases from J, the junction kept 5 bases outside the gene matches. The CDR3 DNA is TGTGCCAGCAGTTCCGGGAGGCACTCCTACAATGAGCAGTTCTTC. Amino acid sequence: CASSSGRHSYNEQFF. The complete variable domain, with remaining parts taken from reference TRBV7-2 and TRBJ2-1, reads GAGVSQSPSNKVTEKGKDVELRCDPISGHTALYWYRQSLGQGLEFLIYFQGNSAPDKSGLPSDRFSAERTGGSVSTLTIQRTQQEDSAVYLCASSSGRHSYNEQFFGPGTRLTVL.

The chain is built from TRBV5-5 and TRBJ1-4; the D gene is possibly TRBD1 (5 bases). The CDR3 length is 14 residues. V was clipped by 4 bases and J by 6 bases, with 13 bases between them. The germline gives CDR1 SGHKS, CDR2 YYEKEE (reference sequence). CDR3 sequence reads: CASSRGTGDEKLFF. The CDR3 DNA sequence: TGTGCCAGCAGCCGCGGGACGGGGGATGAAAAACTGTTTTTT.

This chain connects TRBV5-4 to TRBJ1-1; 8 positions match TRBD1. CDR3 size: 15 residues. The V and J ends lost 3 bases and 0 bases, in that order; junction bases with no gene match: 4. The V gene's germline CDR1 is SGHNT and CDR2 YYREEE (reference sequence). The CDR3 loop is CASSYGTGMNTEAFF. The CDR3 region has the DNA TGTGCCAGCAGCTACGGGACAGGAATGAACACTGAAGCTTTCTTT.

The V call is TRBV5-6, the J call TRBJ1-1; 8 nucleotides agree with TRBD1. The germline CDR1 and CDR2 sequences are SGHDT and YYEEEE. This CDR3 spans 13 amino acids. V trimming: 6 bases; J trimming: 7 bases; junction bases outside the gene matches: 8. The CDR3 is CASTVSGGSEAFF. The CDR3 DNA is TGTGCCAGCACCGTTTCAGGGGGCAGTGAAGCTTTCTTT.

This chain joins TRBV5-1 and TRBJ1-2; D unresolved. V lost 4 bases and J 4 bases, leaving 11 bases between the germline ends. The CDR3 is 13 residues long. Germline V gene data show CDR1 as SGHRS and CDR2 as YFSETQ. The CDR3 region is CASSLFGVYGYTF. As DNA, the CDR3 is TGCGCCAGCAGCCTGTTCGGTGTCTATGGCTACACCTTC.